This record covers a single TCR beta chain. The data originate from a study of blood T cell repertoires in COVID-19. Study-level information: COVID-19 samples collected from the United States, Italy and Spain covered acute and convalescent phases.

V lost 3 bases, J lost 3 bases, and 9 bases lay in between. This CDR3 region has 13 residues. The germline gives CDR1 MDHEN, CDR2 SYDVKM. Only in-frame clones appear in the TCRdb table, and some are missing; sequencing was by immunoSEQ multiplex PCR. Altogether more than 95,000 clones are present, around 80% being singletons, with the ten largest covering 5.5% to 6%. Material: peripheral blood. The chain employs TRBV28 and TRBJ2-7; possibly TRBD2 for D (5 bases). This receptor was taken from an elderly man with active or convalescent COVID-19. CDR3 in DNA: TGTGCCAGCAGTTTTCCGGGGTACTACGAGCAGTACTTC. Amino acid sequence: CASSFPGYYEQYF.